Sequencing of this TCR beta chain was carried out in a study of blood T cell repertoires in COVID-19. Overall study context: Some COVID-19 samples were acute and others convalescent; all came from the United States, Italy and Spain. The cDNA or gDNA used as material had been derived from T cells, B-cell-depleted T cells, or PBMCs.

Original data processing: From reference gene primer amplification, estimates of nucleated cell counts were derived. Sequencing was performed with immunoSEQ multiplex PCR; in TCRdb, only in-frame clones are kept and a portion is missing. That table gives V, J and clone size, and the DNA gave D and trimming. The table has roughly 180,000 clones, around 83% seen once; the top ten hold over 0.85%. V shed 5 bases and J shed 9 bases, with 15 bases lying between them. The V gene's germline CDR1 is SGHRS and CDR2 YFSETQ. This CDR3 is 14 amino acids long. The rearrangement joins TRBV5-1 to TRBJ1-6, with D maybe TRBD1 (6 bases). This receptor was identified in a man between 18 and 35 years old with acute or convalescent COVID-19. The material sequenced was peripheral blood. This chain's CDR3 is CASSHDRTLSPLHF. CDR3 nucleotides: TGCGCCAGCAGTCACGACAGGACCCTTTCACCCCTCCACTTT.